The subject of this entry is one T cell receptor (beta chain). This sample was taken from a study of immune evolution from preneoplasia to lung adenocarcinoma. Histologic diagnosis was independently verified by two lung pathologists. There are 12 residues in the CDR3. CDR1 and CDR2 (germline): GTSNPN, SVGIG (reference sequence). V was pared by 2 bases and J by 8 bases, with 10 bases between. Here immunoSEQ multiplex PCR was the method, and the copy in TCRdb shows in-frame clones only, minus some. The table lists 12,000 to 15,000 clones, 65% to 90% of them singletons. The clonotype originates from a donor aged 70 or over with lung adenocarcinoma. The sequencing input was FFPE lung adenocarcinoma in situ tissue. The chain recombines TRBV30 with TRBJ2-1; D gene ambiguous. The CDR3 loop is CAWSPASHEQFF. The CDR3 coding sequence is TGTGCCTGGAGTCCGGCGTCCCATGAGCAGTTCTTC.